This T cell receptor (beta chain) stems from a study of metastatic and nonmetastatic thyroid tumors. Study-wide context: Repertoire comparisons spanned blood and tumor or nodule tissue from malignant and benign thyroid patients.

As processed by the authors: A papillary thyroid cancer distant-metastasis classifier was built from CDR3 differences across clinicopathological groups. With MiXCR, TCRdb reprocessed the PCR reads. The V and J calls were determined by TCRdb, not by the authors. The data hold about 4,600 clones, with roughly 20% observed a single time. Overall study results and limits: As reported, TCR beta diversity in blood and tumor was significantly higher in malignant thyroid tumors than in benign nodules.

No treatment of any kind had been given to any patient before thyroid surgery. J lost 9 bases, V lost 2 bases, and 8 bases had no gene match. CDR1 and CDR2 from the germline V gene are SNHLY and FYNNEI. There are 15 residues in the CDR3. This clone has more than one count but fewer than ten. The target antigen is unknown. The rearrangement uses TRBV2 and TRBJ2-1; 9 bases are a match to TRBD1. The sample comprised adjacent normal tissue. The sequence came from a male donor with papillary thyroid cancer or a benign thyroid nodule (not recorded which). Some clones in this sample may be carry-over from other donors' samples. The CDR3 DNA sequence: TGTGCCAGCAGTGAACGACCACAGGGGGCCAGTGAGCAGTTCTTC. It yields the protein CASSERPQGASEQFF.